This entry lists 12 T cell receptor beta chains sequenced from one sample in a study of shared clonotypes between healthy human individuals. Sequenced by immunoSEQ multiplex PCR; TCRdb stores in-frame clones only, minus some. The table lists some 1.1 million clones, 70% to 85% of them singletons, with more than 0.85% in the top ten. The material sequenced was memory CD4+ T cells from PBMCs. The subset here: CD45RA-negative fraction. The receptor source for this set is a man aged 18 to 29 in good health. Some clones in this sample may be carry-over from other donors' samples.

This clone was counted a single time. The gene calls are TRBV2 and TRBJ2-3; possibly TRBD2 for D (5 bases). Germline CDR1 reads SNHLY; CDR2 reads FYNNEI. Trimming left V 6 bases short and J 2 bases short, with 18 bases between. CDR3 length equals 16 residues. The CDR3 DNA sequence: TGTGCCAGCAGGCTAGCCCCACGGACCCTCACAGATACGCAGTATTTT. Its translation: CASRLAPRTLTDTQYF.

The rearrangement uses TRBV5-6 and TRBJ2-1; D perhaps matches TRBD2 (6 bases). V lost 3 bases and J lost 2, with 24 bases in between. CDR1 and CDR2 (germline): SGHDT, YYEEEE. The CDR3 contains 19 residues. CDR3 DNA: TGTGCCAGCAGCTCCCTACCGACAGTTACGTGGGGGGCCTACAATGAGCAGTTCTTC. Protein sequence: CASSSLPTVTWGAYNEQFF.

This chain links TRBV19 with TRBJ1-3; TRBD1 is a possible D gene (5 bases). V was pared by 3 bases and J by 1 base, with 13 bases between. Germline values: CDR1 LNHDA, CDR2 SQIVND (reference sequence). The CDR3 totals 16 residues. For the CDR3, the DNA is TGTGCCAGTAGTATCTGGGCAGGGCGATCTGGAAACACCATATATTTT. Protein: CASSIWAGRSGNTIYF.

On this clone itself: One end of the junction fails to match germline, which may point to a read error. The V gene is TRBV10-3, the J gene TRBJ2-2, with D maybe TRBD2 (5 bases). From germline, CDR1 is ENHRY and CDR2 SYGVKD. The CDR3 contains 12 residues. The CDR3 loop is CAISGQTGELLF. Written as DNA, the CDR3 is TGTGCCATCAGTGGACAAACCGGGGAGCTGCTTTTT.

The genes are TRBV25-1 and TRBJ1-1, with 10 bases fitting TRBD1. The germline V gene has CDR1 MGHDK and CDR2 SYGVNS. The CDR3 sequence is 16 residues long. V lost 3 bases, J lost 0 bases, and 4 bases stayed unmatched. The CDR3 here is CASSDDRGLVNTEAFF. The CDR3 coding sequence is TGTGCCAGCAGTGACGACAGGGGGCTGGTGAACACTGAAGCTTTCTTT.

The V call is TRBV6-6, the J call TRBJ1-2, with TRBD1 matching 8 bases. The V and J ends lost 6 bases and 10 bases, in that order; junction bases with no gene match: 13. CDR1 is MNHNY, CDR2 SVGAGI, per germline (reference sequence). The CDR3 is made up of 14 amino acids. CDR3 amino acids: CASSHDGTGLSYTF. The DNA of the CDR3 is TGTGCCAGCAGCCATGACGGGACAGGCTTATCCTACACCTTC.

This clone was detected once. The J gene is TRBJ2-1, the V gene TRBV30, with 8 bases that match TRBD2. CDR3 length equals 15 residues. Germline-derived CDR1 and CDR2 are GTSNPN and SVGIG (reference sequence). The V segment lost 4 bases and the J segment 8 bases; nucleotides outside the gene matches: 13. The CDR3 DNA is TGTGCCTGGACGCGGCTAGCGGGCTTCGGCGATGAGCAGTTCTTC. Protein: CAWTRLAGFGDEQFF.

This clone turned up a few times. The chain links TRBV4-3 to TRBJ1-5, with D uncertain. V was shortened by 1 base and J by 1 base, with 5 bases between the two germline ends. Germline V gene lookup returns CDR1 LGHNA and CDR2 YSLEER. The CDR3 loop spans 14 amino acids. The CDR3 coding sequence is TGCGCCAGCAGCCAAGCTTGGAGCAATCAGCCCCAGCATTTT. Translation gives CASSQAWSNQPQHF.

The chain joins TRBV27 to TRBJ2-1; TRBD2 agrees at 9 bases. The germline V gene encodes CDR1 MNHEY and CDR2 SMNVEV (reference sequence). The length of the CDR3 is 16 residues. After removal of 3 bases from V and 4 bases from J, the junction contained 7 bases not matched to a gene. CDR3 nucleotides: TGTGCCAGCAGTTTCGGGAGACTAGCGGCTTACAATGAGCAGTTCTTC. Translated: CASSFGRLAAYNEQFF.

The rearrangement links TRBV5-1 to TRBJ2-1; the D is unclear. V lost 3 bases and J lost 10, with 8 bases in between. The length of the CDR3 is 11 residues. Germline loops: CDR1 SGHRS, CDR2 YFSETQ. As DNA, the CDR3 is TGCGCCAGCAGCTCAAACCTCGAGCAGTTCTTC. It translates to CASSSNLEQFF.

The gene calls are TRBV28 and TRBJ2-5; D gene uncertain. Germline CDR1 and CDR2: MDHEN and SYDVKM. The CDR3 runs to 15 residues. V lost 6 bases and J 7 bases, leaving 21 bases between the germline ends. CDR3 in amino acids: CASRGGPLGWVTQYF. The CDR3 region has the DNA TGTGCCAGCAGAGGTGGACCTCTCGGGTGGGTGACCCAGTACTTC.

This clone was seen only once. This chain uses TRBV18 with TRBJ1-5; 7 bases are a match to TRBD1. Germline V gene lookup returns CDR1 KGHSH and CDR2 LQKENI. V gave up 3 bases and J gave up 5 bases; unmatched junction bases: 10. The CDR3 length is 16 residues. CDR3 loop: CASSPSRQGRDQPQHF. For the CDR3, the DNA is TGTGCCAGCTCACCGTCTCGACAGGGTCGCGATCAGCCCCAGCATTTT.